Presented here are 15 T cell receptor beta chains from one specimen sequenced in a study of blood T cell repertoires in COVID-19 (dated by TCRdb to the early 2020s). Library preparation was by the immunoSEQ multiplex PCR assay. Sourced from immuneACCESS, this table was stored by TCRdb with only in-frame sequences that have V and J called. A share of the clones is absent; for the studies checked, an unresolved V gene accounts for under half, and the remainder has no known explanation. This sample comprises fewer than 300,000 clones, 83% of them detected only once. 7.5% to 10% of the sample lies in the top ten. The specimen was peripheral blood. These receptors were obtained from a woman in her 50s who had recovered from COVID-19.

The chain employs TRBV4-3 and TRBJ2-5, with TRBD2 as a possible D gene (6 bases). V was shortened by 0 bases and J by 5 bases, with 7 bases between the two germline ends. Germline V lookup: CDR1 LGHNA, CDR2 YSLEER. The CDR3 has 13 amino acids. The CDR3 loop reads CASSQDRGETQYF. CDR3 bases: TGCGCCAGCAGCCAAGATCGGGGGGAGACCCAGTACTTC.

The rearrangement links TRBV4-3 to TRBJ1-2; D not resolved. Trimming took off 1 base at V and 8 bases at J, with 11 bases between the two ends. CDR1 is LGHNA, CDR2 YSLEER, per germline. This CDR3 region has 13 residues. The chain's CDR3 is CASSQGGYPGYTF. In nucleotides, the CDR3 is TGCGCCAGCAGCCAAGGAGGGTACCCAGGCTACACCTTC.

CDR3 nucleotide sequence: TGCGCCAGCAGCCAAGATCGAGGATCCCGACTAGCGGGGGCCTCGAACACCGGGGAGCTGTTTTTT. Translation gives CASSQDRGSRLAGASNTGELFF. The genes are TRBV4-3 and TRBJ2-2; TRBD2 agrees at 12 bases. This CDR3 spans 22 amino acids. Germline loops: CDR1 LGHNA, CDR2 YSLEER. With 0 bases clipped from V and 0 bases from J, the junction kept 14 bases outside the gene matches.

This CDR3 reads CASQISVPRGEKLFF. DNA for the CDR3: TGTGCCAGCCAGATCTCGGTCCCCCGAGGGGAAAAACTGTTTTTT. The chain links TRBV2 to TRBJ1-4, with no clear D. Germline V gives CDR1 SNHLY, CDR2 FYNNEI. The V end lost 8 bases, the J end lost 8 bases, and 21 bases lay between the germline ends. The CDR3 consists of 15 residues.

The V and J genes are TRBV7-9 and TRBJ2-1; 13 bases are shared with TRBD2. V lost 4 bases, J lost 10 bases, and 10 bases stayed unmatched. Germline V lookup: CDR1 SEHNR, CDR2 FQNEAQ (reference sequence). The CDR3 extends over 16 amino acids. The DNA of the CDR3 is TGTGCCAGCAGCTCTAAGGGACTAGCGGGAACCCACGAGCAGTTCTTC. The encoded protein is CASSSKGLAGTHEQFF.

This chain uses TRBV28 with TRBJ2-3; tentative D call: TRBD1 (6 bases). CDR3 length equals 17 residues. The V gene lost 3 bases and the J gene lost 1 base, with 17 bases spanning the gap. The germline CDR1 and CDR2 sequences are MDHEN and SYDVKM. CDR3 amino acids: CASSFQSLRQGTDTQYF. The DNA for the CDR3 is TGTGCCAGCAGTTTTCAATCGCTCAGACAGGGCACAGATACGCAGTATTTT.

The rearrangement uses TRBV6-5 and TRBJ2-5; D ambiguous. From germline, CDR1 is MNHEY and CDR2 SVGAGI. CDR3 length: 13 residues. Between the trimmed V and J ends, which lost 7 bases and 5 bases, there was a span of 14 bases. CDR3 sequence reads: CASIGSPGETQYF. DNA of the CDR3: TGTGCCAGCATCGGCTCTCCGGGTGAGACCCAGTACTTC.

The genes are TRBV19 and TRBJ1-1, with unresolved D. V shed 3 bases and J shed 4 bases, with 9 bases lying between them. CDR1 is LNHDA, CDR2 SQIVND, per germline (reference sequence). This CDR3 is 13 amino acids long. This CDR3 is CASSIGEATEAFF. CDR3 DNA sequence: TGTGCCAGTAGTATTGGCGAGGCCACTGAAGCTTTCTTT. Complete variable domain (other parts from reference TRBV19 and TRBJ1-1): DGGITQSPKYLFRKEGQNVTLSCEQNLNHDAMYWYRQDPGQGLRLIYYSQIVNDFQKGDIAEGYSVSREKKESFPLTVTSAQKNPTAFYLCASSIGEATEAFFGQGTRLTVV.

This CDR3 is CASSLRAGVGTDTQYF. The CDR3 DNA sequence: TGCGCCAGCAGCTTGAGGGCGGGAGTCGGCACAGATACGCAGTATTTT. The chain links TRBV5-1 to TRBJ2-3, with 7 nucleotides matching TRBD2. Trimming cost V 1 base and J 1 base; bases outside gene matches: 6. The germline CDR1 and CDR2 sequences are SGHRS and YFSETQ. The CDR3 has 16 amino acids.

The chain is built from TRBV5-1 and TRBJ2-2; D is unclear. The CDR3 loop spans 14 amino acids. Trimming removed 6 bases at V and 3 bases at J, with 12 bases between. Germline V gives CDR1 SGHRS, CDR2 YFSETQ. The CDR3 region has the DNA TGCGCCAGCACCGCGCTAGGAGACACCGGGGAGCTGTTTTTT. This translates into CASTALGDTGELFF.

V usage is TRBV13 and J usage is TRBJ2-1; 8 bases match TRBD2. The CDR3 extends over 14 amino acids. Germline CDR1 reads PRHDT; CDR2 reads FYEKMQ (reference sequence). V lost 6 bases to trimming and J lost 5 bases; unmatched junction nucleotides: 6. The CDR3 DNA is TGTGCCAGCAGGAGGCGGGGGGCCAACAATGAGCAGTTCTTC. This translates into CASRRRGANNEQFF.

This rearrangement joins TRBV27 to TRBJ2-1, with TRBD2 matching over 15 bases. Trimming cost V 3 bases and J 9 bases; bases outside gene matches: 6. In germline, CDR1 is MNHEY, CDR2 SMNVEV (reference sequence). The CDR3 contains 16 residues. CDR3 residues: CASSFGLAGGPGEQFF. DNA of the CDR3: TGTGCCAGCAGTTTCGGACTAGCGGGAGGGCCGGGTGAGCAGTTCTTC.

The chain recombines TRBV11-1 with TRBJ2-7; the D gene is possibly TRBD2 (5 bases). With 1 base removed from V and 2 bases from J, the gap between germline ends came to 9 bases. In germline, CDR1 is SGHAT, CDR2 FQDESV (reference sequence). The CDR3 runs to 14 residues. The CDR3 is CASSLVREAYEQYF. As DNA, the CDR3 is TGTGCCAGCAGCTTAGTACGGGAAGCCTACGAGCAGTACTTC.

V gene TRBV2 combines with J gene TRBJ2-7, with TRBD1 matching over 7 bases. Trimming at V came to 8 bases and at J to 3 bases, leaving 19 bases not matched to a gene. The CDR3 totals 17 residues. Germline V gene data show CDR1 as SNHLY and CDR2 as FYNNEI. CDR3 DNA sequence: TGTGCCAGCCGTTCGGGACAGTGGAGCCGCGCGCTCTACGAGCAGTACTTC. Translation gives CASRSGQWSRALYEQYF.

This chain joins TRBV11-2 and TRBJ2-7; 9 nucleotides align to TRBD2. The CDR3 is 15 amino acids. Germline loops: CDR1 SGHAT, CDR2 FQNNGV. The J segment lost 5 bases and the V segment lost 1 base, leaving 6 bases of the junction unmatched. The CDR3 nucleotides read TGTGCCAGCAGCTTAGGCGGCGGGGGGGCCCACGAGCAGTACTTC. Translated, it gives CASSLGGGGAHEQYF.